The rows below give T cell receptor beta chains drawn from one sample of a study of blood T cell repertoires in COVID-19. This table comes from immunoSEQ multiplex PCR, and its TCRdb copy is limited to in-frame clones, with some not included. The sample consists of roughly 240,000 clones, approximately 82% of them appearing once. Sequences were obtained from peripheral blood. The receptors were gathered from a woman of 80 years or more with acute or convalescent COVID-19. Each CDR3 is given with its conserved first and last residue. D genes are given only for firm matches. Only part of the rows carry a size: once, few, many, or a class if the clone is expanded.

clone_size: -
v_call: TRBV15
d_call: TRBD1
j_call: TRBJ1-1
cdr3_aa: CATSRGAGTGGVIEAFF
cdr3_nt: TGTGCCACCAGCAGAGGTGCCGGGACAGGGGGTGTGATTGAAGCTTTCTTT

clone_size: -
v_call: TRBV27
d_call: TRBD1
j_call: TRBJ2-5
cdr3_aa: CASSPRQGRETQYF
cdr3_nt: TGTGCCAGCAGTCCACGACAGGGGAGAGAGACCCAGTACTTC

clone_size: -
v_call: TRBV30
d_call: -
j_call: TRBJ1-1
cdr3_aa: CAWSVRGMANTEAFF
cdr3_nt: TGTGCCTGGAGTGTAAGGGGGATGGCGAACACTGAAGCTTTCTTT

clone_size: -
v_call: TRBV7-3
d_call: -
j_call: TRBJ2-3
cdr3_aa: CASSGGRERPTQYF
cdr3_nt: TGTGCCAGCTCCGGGGGGCGCGAGCGACCCACGCAGTATTTT

clone_size: -
v_call: TRBV6-2/TRBV6-3
d_call: TRBD1
j_call: TRBJ1-5
cdr3_aa: CASSWGQAQHF
cdr3_nt: TGTGCCAGCAGTTGGGGACAGGCCCAGCATTTT

clone_size: -
v_call: TRBV5-1
d_call: -
j_call: TRBJ1-4
cdr3_aa: CASSSFGQSTNEKLFF
cdr3_nt: TGCGCCAGCAGCTCCTTCGGACAGTCAACTAATGAAAAACTGTTTTTT

clone_size: -
v_call: TRBV19
d_call: TRBD2
j_call: TRBJ2-1
cdr3_aa: CASGLAGFYNEQFF
cdr3_nt: TGTGCCTCCGGACTAGCGGGGTTCTACAATGAGCAGTTCTTC

clone_size: -
v_call: TRBV5-5
d_call: -
j_call: TRBJ1-5
cdr3_aa: CASSLVGENQPQHF
cdr3_nt: TGTGCCAGCAGCTTGGTCGGAGAGAATCAGCCCCAGCATTTT

clone_size: -
v_call: TRBV28
d_call: TRBD1
j_call: TRBJ2-7
cdr3_aa: CASSTIPGQGDFEQYF
cdr3_nt: TGTGCCAGCAGTACAATCCCGGGACAGGGGGACTTCGAGCAGTACTTC

clone_size: -
v_call: TRBV10-2
d_call: -
j_call: TRBJ2-1
cdr3_aa: CASSERRVLGGNEQFF
cdr3_nt: TGCGCCAGCAGTGAGCGCAGGGTTTTGGGGGGTAATGAGCAGTTCTTC

clone_size: few
v_call: TRBV6-6
d_call: TRBD2
j_call: TRBJ2-2
cdr3_aa: CASSYTRGDTGELFF
cdr3_nt: TGTGCCAGCAGTTACACACGGGGGGACACCGGGGAGCTGTTTTTT

clone_size: -
v_call: TRBV6-6
d_call: TRBD1
j_call: TRBJ1-5
cdr3_aa: CASNIQGSNQPQHF
cdr3_nt: TGTGCCAGCAATATACAGGGGAGCAATCAGCCCCAGCATTTT

clone_size: -
v_call: TRBV29-1
d_call: TRBD2
j_call: TRBJ2-1
cdr3_aa: CSVGGASGGAEEFF
cdr3_nt: TGCAGCGTTGGTGGGGCTAGCGGGGGGGCCGAGGAGTTCTTC

clone_size: -
v_call: TRBV5-4
d_call: -
j_call: TRBJ2-3
cdr3_aa: CASSSESADTQYF
cdr3_nt: TGTGCCAGCAGCTCTGAGAGCGCAGATACGCAGTATTTT

clone_size: -
v_call: TRBV6-6
d_call: TRBD1
j_call: TRBJ1-2
cdr3_aa: CASSHLTGGYYGYTF
cdr3_nt: TGTGCCAGCAGTCATCTGACAGGGGGCTACTATGGCTACACCTTC

clone_size: -
v_call: TRBV20-1
d_call: -
j_call: TRBJ1-1
cdr3_aa: CSGVRTGAFF
cdr3_nt: TGCAGTGGCGTAAGAACAGGAGCTTTCTTT

clone_size: -
v_call: TRBV5-1
d_call: TRBD1
j_call: TRBJ2-7
cdr3_aa: CASRLLLQGSGEQYF
cdr3_nt: TGCGCCAGCAGGCTACTATTACAGGGGTCTGGCGAGCAGTACTTC

clone_size: -
v_call: TRBV13
d_call: -
j_call: TRBJ1-3
cdr3_aa: CASSFGRSGNTIYF
cdr3_nt: TGTGCCAGCAGCTTCGGTCGGTCTGGAAACACCATATATTTT

clone_size: -
v_call: TRBV5-1
d_call: -
j_call: TRBJ1-1
cdr3_aa: CASSLGWQGNTEAFF
cdr3_nt: TGCGCCAGCAGTCTTGGATGGCAGGGGAACACTGAAGCTTTCTTT

clone_size: -
v_call: TRBV29-1
d_call: TRBD1
j_call: TRBJ1-1
cdr3_aa: CSAALPGQGDTEAFF
cdr3_nt: TGCAGCGCTGCTTTGCCAGGACAGGGGGACACTGAAGCTTTCTTT

clone_size: -
v_call: TRBV9
d_call: TRBD2
j_call: TRBJ2-2
cdr3_aa: CASSPTGLAGAGELFF
cdr3_nt: TGTGCCAGCAGCCCGACGGGACTAGCGGGGGCCGGGGAGCTGTTTTTT

clone_size: few
v_call: TRBV19
d_call: TRBD1
j_call: TRBJ1-2
cdr3_aa: CASSRQGAAYGYTF
cdr3_nt: TGTGCCAGTAGTCGCCAGGGGGCAGCCTATGGCTACACCTTC

clone_size: -
v_call: TRBV6-6
d_call: TRBD2
j_call: TRBJ2-3
cdr3_aa: CASSKRGDTDTQYF
cdr3_nt: TGTGCCAGCAGTAAGCGGGGGGACACAGATACGCAGTATTTT

clone_size: -
v_call: TRBV7-2
d_call: TRBD2
j_call: TRBJ2-5
cdr3_aa: CASSLSGRGETQYF
cdr3_nt: TGTGCCAGCAGCTTAAGCGGGAGGGGGGAGACCCAGTACTTC

clone_size: -
v_call: TRBV11-1
d_call: TRBD2
j_call: TRBJ2-5
cdr3_aa: CASSSGLAGETQYF
cdr3_nt: TGTGCCAGCAGCTCGGGACTAGCGGGAGAGACCCAGTACTTC

clone_size: -
v_call: TRBV27
d_call: TRBD1
j_call: TRBJ1-1
cdr3_aa: CASSLQGQANTEAFF
cdr3_nt: TGTGCCAGCAGTTTACAAGGACAGGCGAACACTGAAGCTTTCTTT

clone_size: -
v_call: TRBV18
d_call: -
j_call: TRBJ1-1
cdr3_aa: CASSTGRNTEAFF
cdr3_nt: TGTGCCAGCTCGACGGGGAGGAACACTGAAGCTTTCTTT

clone_size: -
v_call: TRBV5-4
d_call: TRBD2
j_call: TRBJ2-2
cdr3_aa: CASSLGLSGGPNTGELFF
cdr3_nt: TGTGCCAGCAGCTTGGGCCTTAGCGGGGGGCCGAACACCGGGGAGCTGTTTTTT

clone_size: -
v_call: TRBV5-1
d_call: -
j_call: TRBJ2-1
cdr3_aa: CASSLASRYNEQFF
cdr3_nt: TGCGCCAGCAGCTTGGCGTCCCGGTACAATGAGCAGTTCTTC

clone_size: -
v_call: TRBV27
d_call: -
j_call: TRBJ1-5
cdr3_aa: CASSLRSGYQPQHF
cdr3_nt: TGTGCCAGCAGTTTACGGTCAGGGTATCAGCCCCAGCATTTT

clone_size: -
v_call: TRBV27
d_call: TRBD1
j_call: TRBJ1-5
cdr3_aa: CASSLFFLRGGGQPQHF
cdr3_nt: TGTGCCAGCAGTTTATTTTTCTTGAGAGGGGGCGGTCAGCCCCAGCATTTT

clone_size: -
v_call: TRBV27
d_call: TRBD1
j_call: TRBJ1-4
cdr3_aa: CASSFYTPGQGAGPNEKLFF
cdr3_nt: TGTGCCAGCAGTTTCTACACTCCGGGACAGGGGGCTGGGCCTAATGAAAAACTGTTTTTT

clone_size: -
v_call: TRBV12-5
d_call: -
j_call: TRBJ1-1
cdr3_aa: CASGLVLAGGNTEAFF
cdr3_nt: TGTGCTAGTGGTTTGGTATTAGCGGGGGGTAACACTGAAGCTTTCTTT

clone_size: once
v_call: TRBV3-1/TRBV3-2
d_call: -
j_call: TRBJ2-7
cdr3_aa: CASRPGQSYEQYF
cdr3_nt: TGTGCCAGCAGACCCGGACAGTCCTACGAGCAGTACTTC

clone_size: few
v_call: TRBV18
d_call: TRBD1
j_call: TRBJ2-7
cdr3_aa: CASSPPGQGYEQYF
cdr3_nt: TGTGCCAGCTCACCACCGGGACAGGGCTACGAGCAGTACTTC

clone_size: -
v_call: TRBV5-6
d_call: -
j_call: TRBJ2-5
cdr3_aa: CASSLDRRETQYF
cdr3_nt: TGTGCCAGCAGCTTGGACAGGCGAGAGACCCAGTACTTC

clone_size: once
v_call: TRBV14
d_call: -
j_call: TRBJ1-6
cdr3_aa: CASSQEGSGVSSPLHF
cdr3_nt: TGTGCCAGCAGCCAAGAAGGGAGTGGTGTCAGCTCACCCCTCCACTTT

clone_size: -
v_call: TRBV5-1
d_call: -
j_call: TRBJ2-2
cdr3_aa: CASSRLPPGTNTGELFF
cdr3_nt: TGCGCCAGCAGCCGACTTCCACCGGGGACGAACACCGGGGAGCTGTTTTTT

clone_size: -
v_call: TRBV18
d_call: TRBD1
j_call: TRBJ1-2
cdr3_aa: CASSLFIPGQGALSNYGYTF
cdr3_nt: TGTGCCAGCTCACTATTTATACCGGGACAGGGGGCGCTTTCTAACTATGGCTACACCTTC

clone_size: -
v_call: TRBV4-1
d_call: -
j_call: TRBJ1-6
cdr3_aa: CASSRDSRVSPLHF
cdr3_nt: TGCGCCAGCAGCCGAGATTCCAGGGTTTCACCCCTCCACTTT

clone_size: -
v_call: TRBV30
d_call: -
j_call: TRBJ1-3
cdr3_aa: CAWKLDTSSGNTIYF
cdr3_nt: TGTGCCTGGAAGTTGGACACTTCCTCTGGAAACACCATATATTTT

clone_size: -
v_call: TRBV7-9
d_call: -
j_call: TRBJ1-6
cdr3_aa: CASSLEGGGSPLHF
cdr3_nt: TGTGCCAGCAGCTTGGAGGGTGGGGGTTCACCCCTCCACTTT

clone_size: -
v_call: TRBV5-1
d_call: TRBD1
j_call: TRBJ1-3
cdr3_aa: CASSSGQADSGNTIYF
cdr3_nt: TGCGCCAGCAGCTCAGGACAGGCCGACTCTGGAAACACCATATATTTT

clone_size: few
v_call: TRBV10-1
d_call: TRBD1
j_call: TRBJ1-6
cdr3_aa: CARYSRDRNSPLHF
cdr3_nt: TGCGCCAGGTACTCCCGGGACAGAAATTCACCCCTCCACTTT

clone_size: -
v_call: TRBV7-6
d_call: TRBD2
j_call: TRBJ2-1
cdr3_aa: CASSLIGTSGRALYNEQFF
cdr3_nt: TGTGCCAGCAGCTTGATCGGGACTAGCGGGAGGGCCCTCTACAATGAGCAGTTCTTC

clone_size: -
v_call: TRBV7-6
d_call: TRBD2
j_call: TRBJ2-3
cdr3_aa: CASSLVGGGGTDTQYF
cdr3_nt: TGTGCCAGCAGCTTAGTAGGTGGGGGAGGGACAGATACGCAGTATTTT

clone_size: -
v_call: TRBV7-3
d_call: -
j_call: TRBJ2-1
cdr3_aa: CASSLSPHNEQFF
cdr3_nt: TGTGCCAGCAGCTTAAGTCCTCACAATGAGCAGTTCTTC

clone_size: -
v_call: TRBV2
d_call: -
j_call: TRBJ2-7
cdr3_aa: CASSTPRAGSYEQYF
cdr3_nt: TGTGCCAGCTCAACCCCGAGGGCAGGATCCTACGAGCAGTACTTC